This TCR beta chain came from a study of human T cells and chemical hapten exposure. General study points: PT1 expanded TCR numbers tracked positively with patch test score. Controls had significantly fewer large CDR3 similarity clusters than were formed by expanded TCRs. Once DPC sensitization occurred, TCRs above 1 in 1000 frequency showed no change.

The time point denotes: patch test 2, 6 weeks after DPC sensitization. The treatment here: therapeutic diphenylcyclopropenone sensitization with weekly scalp DPC. Every patch test was put on after a blood sample was taken. One entry per CDR3 protein, called by TCRdb with MiXCR from the RACE reads. The sample lists some 82,000 distinct CDR3 sequences; 6% to 8.5% were seen once. CDR3 length: 13 residues. Deletions cut 0 bases from V and 2 bases from J, with 4 bases between. Germline V gene sequence: CDR1 SGHRS, CDR2 YFSETQ. As concerns this clonotype: No antigen is known for it.

The starting material was whole blood, obtained in connection with sensitization to the hapten diphenylcyclopropenone (DPC). This TCR derives from a woman aged 25 to 39 with alopecia areata. Some clones in this sample may be carry-over from other donors' samples. The genes are TRBV5-1 and TRBJ2-3; D is undetermined. This CDR3 reads CASSLEVTDTQYF. In DNA, the CDR3 is TGCGCCAGCAGCTTGGAGGTCACAGATACGCAGTATTTT.